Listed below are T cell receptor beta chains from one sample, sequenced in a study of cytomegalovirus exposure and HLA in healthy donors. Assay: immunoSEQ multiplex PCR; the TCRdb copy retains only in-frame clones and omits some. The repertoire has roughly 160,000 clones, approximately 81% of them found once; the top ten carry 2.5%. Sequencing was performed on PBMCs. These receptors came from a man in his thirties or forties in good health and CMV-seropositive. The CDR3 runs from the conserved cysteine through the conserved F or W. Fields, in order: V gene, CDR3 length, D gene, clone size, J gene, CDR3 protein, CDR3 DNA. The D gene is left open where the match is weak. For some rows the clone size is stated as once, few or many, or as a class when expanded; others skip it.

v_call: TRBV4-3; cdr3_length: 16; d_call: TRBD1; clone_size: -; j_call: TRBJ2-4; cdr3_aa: CASSQVQGAAKNIQYF; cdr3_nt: TGCGCCAGCAGCCAGGTACAGGGGGCAGCCAAAAACATTCAGTACTTC
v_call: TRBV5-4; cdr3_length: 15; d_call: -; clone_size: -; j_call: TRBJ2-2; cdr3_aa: CATRSGLKFTGELFF; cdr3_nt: TGTGCCACCAGGTCAGGACTAAAATTCACCGGGGAGCTGTTTTTT
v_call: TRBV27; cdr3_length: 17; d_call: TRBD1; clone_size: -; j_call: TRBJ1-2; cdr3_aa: CASSLLAGGYSIYGYTF; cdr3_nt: TGTGCCAGCAGTTTATTGGCAGGGGGCTATTCTATCTATGGCTACACCTTC
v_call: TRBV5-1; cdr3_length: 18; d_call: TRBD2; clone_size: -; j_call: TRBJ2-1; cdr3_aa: CASSLDVAGGLGYNEQFF; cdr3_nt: TGCGCCAGCAGCTTGGACGTAGCGGGAGGGTTAGGGTACAATGAGCAGTTCTTC
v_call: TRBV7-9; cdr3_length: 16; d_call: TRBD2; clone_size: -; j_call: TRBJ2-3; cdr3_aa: CASSSRTSSLTDTQYF; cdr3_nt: TGTGCCAGCAGCTCGCGGACTAGCTCTTTAACAGATACGCAGTATTTT
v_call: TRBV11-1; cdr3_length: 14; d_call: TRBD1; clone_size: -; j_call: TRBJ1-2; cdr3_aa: CASSETGGPYGYTF; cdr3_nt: TGTGCCAGCAGCGAGACAGGGGGCCCGTATGGCTACACCTTC
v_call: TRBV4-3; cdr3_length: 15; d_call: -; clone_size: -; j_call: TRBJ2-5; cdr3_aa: CASSQDWFFGETQYF; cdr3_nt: TGCGCCAGCAGCCAAGATTGGTTCTTCGGGGAGACCCAGTACTTC
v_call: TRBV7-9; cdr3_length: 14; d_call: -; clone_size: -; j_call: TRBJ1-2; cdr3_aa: CASSRDRGGYGYTF; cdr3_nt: TGTGCCAGCAGCCGGGACCGGGGGGGTTATGGCTACACCTTC
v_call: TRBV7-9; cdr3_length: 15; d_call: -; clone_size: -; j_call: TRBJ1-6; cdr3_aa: CASSPGGEPNSPLHF; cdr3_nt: TGTGCCAGCAGCCCGGGGGGTGAGCCTAATTCACCCCTCCACTTT
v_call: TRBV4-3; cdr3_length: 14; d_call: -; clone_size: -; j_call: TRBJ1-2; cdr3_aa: CASSQVTGPYGYTF; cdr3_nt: TGCGCCAGCAGCCAAGTTACAGGGCCCTATGGCTACACCTTC
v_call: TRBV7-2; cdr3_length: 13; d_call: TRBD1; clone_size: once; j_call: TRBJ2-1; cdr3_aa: CASSLDRVHEQFF; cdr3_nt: TGTGCCAGCAGCTTGGACAGGGTCCATGAGCAGTTCTTC
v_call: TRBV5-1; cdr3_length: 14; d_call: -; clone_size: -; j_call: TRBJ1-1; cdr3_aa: CASSDQTGNTEAFF; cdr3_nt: TGCGCCAGCAGCGATCAGACAGGGAACACTGAAGCTTTCTTT
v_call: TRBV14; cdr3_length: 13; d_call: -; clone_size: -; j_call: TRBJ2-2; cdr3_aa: CASSSQYTRELFF; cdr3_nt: TGTGCCAGCAGCTCACAATACACCAGGGAGCTGTTTTTT
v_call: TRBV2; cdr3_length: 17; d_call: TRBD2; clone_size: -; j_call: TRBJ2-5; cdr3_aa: CASNQLAGAREAETQYF; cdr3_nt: TGTGCCAGCAACCAACTAGCGGGAGCCCGAGAGGCAGAGACCCAGTACTTC
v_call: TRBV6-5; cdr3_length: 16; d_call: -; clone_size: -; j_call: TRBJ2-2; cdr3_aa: CASSFSTHTSTGELFF; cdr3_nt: TGTGCCAGCAGTTTTAGCACGCACACTAGCACCGGGGAGCTGTTTTTT
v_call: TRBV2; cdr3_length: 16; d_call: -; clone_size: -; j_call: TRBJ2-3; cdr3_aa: CASSENLESGLFPQYF; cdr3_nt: TGTGCCAGCAGTGAAAATCTGGAGTCGGGTCTCTTTCCGCAGTATTTT
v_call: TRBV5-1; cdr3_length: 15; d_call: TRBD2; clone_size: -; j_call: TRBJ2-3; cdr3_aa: CASSQPAGVTDTQYF; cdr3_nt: TGCGCCAGCAGCCAACCAGCGGGAGTCACAGATACGCAGTATTTT
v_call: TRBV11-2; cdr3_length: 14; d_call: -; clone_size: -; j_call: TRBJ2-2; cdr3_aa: CASQGREWVGELFF; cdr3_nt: TGTGCCAGCCAGGGGCGGGAGTGGGTCGGGGAGCTGTTTTTT
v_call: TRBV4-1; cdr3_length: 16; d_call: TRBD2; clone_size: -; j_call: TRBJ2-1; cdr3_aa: CASSQAGTSGYNEQFF; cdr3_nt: TGCGCCAGCAGCCAAGCCGGGACTAGCGGTTACAATGAGCAGTTCTTC
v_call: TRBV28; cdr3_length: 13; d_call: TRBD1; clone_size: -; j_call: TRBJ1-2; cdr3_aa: CASSLTGGYGYTF; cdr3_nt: TGTGCCAGCAGTTTAACAGGGGGCTATGGCTACACCTTC
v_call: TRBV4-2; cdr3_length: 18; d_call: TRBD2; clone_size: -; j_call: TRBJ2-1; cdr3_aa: CASSQVPRGTSGRVEQFF; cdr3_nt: TGTGCCAGCAGCCAAGTCCCCCGGGGGACTAGCGGGAGAGTCGAGCAGTTCTTC
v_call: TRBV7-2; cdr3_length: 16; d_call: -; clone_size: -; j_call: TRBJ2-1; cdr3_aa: CASSKTPSASVNEQFF; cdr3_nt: TGTGCCAGCAGCAAGACTCCTAGCGCGAGCGTGAATGAGCAGTTCTTC
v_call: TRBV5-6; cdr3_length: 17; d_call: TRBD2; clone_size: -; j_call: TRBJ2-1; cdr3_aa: CASSLELLAEAYNEQFF; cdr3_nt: TGTGCCAGCAGCTTGGAGTTACTAGCGGAGGCCTACAATGAGCAGTTCTTC
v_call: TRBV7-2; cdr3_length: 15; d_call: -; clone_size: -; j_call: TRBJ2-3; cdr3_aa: CASSQLGGGTDTQYF; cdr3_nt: TGTGCCAGCAGCCAGCTAGGGGGGGGGACAGATACGCAGTATTTT
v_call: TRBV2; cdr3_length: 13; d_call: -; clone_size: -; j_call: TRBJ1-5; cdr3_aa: CASRRGSNQPQHF; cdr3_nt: TGTGCCAGCAGGCGGGGGAGCAATCAGCCCCAGCATTTT
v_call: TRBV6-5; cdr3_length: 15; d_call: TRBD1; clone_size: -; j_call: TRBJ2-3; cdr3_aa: CASKGGYQGTDTQYF; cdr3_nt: TGTGCCAGCAAAGGGGGCTATCAGGGCACAGATACGCAGTATTTT
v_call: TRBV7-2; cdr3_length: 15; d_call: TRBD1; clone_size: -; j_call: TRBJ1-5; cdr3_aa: CASSLGSRGRYPQHF; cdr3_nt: TGTGCCAGCAGCTTAGGTTCCAGGGGGCGATATCCCCAGCATTTT
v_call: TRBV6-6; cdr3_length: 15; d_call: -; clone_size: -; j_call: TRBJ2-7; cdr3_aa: CASFKDGTGSYEQYF; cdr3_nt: TGTGCCAGCTTTAAGGACGGGACTGGTTCCTACGAGCAGTACTTC
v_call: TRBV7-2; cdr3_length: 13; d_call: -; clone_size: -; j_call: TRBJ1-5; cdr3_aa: CASSGDSYQPQHF; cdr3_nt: TGTGCCAGCAGCGGAGACTCCTATCAGCCCCAGCATTTT